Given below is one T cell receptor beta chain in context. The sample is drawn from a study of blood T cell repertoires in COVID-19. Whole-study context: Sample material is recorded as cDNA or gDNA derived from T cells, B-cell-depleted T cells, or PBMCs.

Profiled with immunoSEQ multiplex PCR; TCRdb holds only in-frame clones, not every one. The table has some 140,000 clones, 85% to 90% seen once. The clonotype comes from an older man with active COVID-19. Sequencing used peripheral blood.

CDR3 amino acids: CASSSGKSGEQFF. In DNA form, the CDR3 reads TGTGCCAGCAGCTCGGGAAAATCCGGAGAGCAGTTCTTC. The chain joins TRBV11-3 to TRBJ2-1; D may be TRBD2 (5 bases). This CDR3 is 13 amino acids long. The germline V gene has CDR1 SGHNT and CDR2 YENEEA. Trimming shortened V by 4 bases and J by 10 bases, and 14 bases separated the two germline ends. The variable domain in full, with the rest retrieved from reference TRBV11-3 and TRBJ2-1, is EAGVVQSPRYKIIEKKQPVAFWCNPISGHNTLYWYLQNLGQGPELLIRYENEEAVDDSQLPKDRFSAERLKGVDSTLKIQPAELGDSAVYLCASSSGKSGEQFFGPGTRLTVL.